These 6 T cell receptor beta chains originate from one sample sequenced in a study of T cell responses to AZD1222 COVID-19 vaccine. TCRdb's copy holds only in-frame clones and misses some; the assay was immunoSEQ multiplex PCR. This repertoire shows roughly 160,000 clones, roughly 87% found once; its top ten account for 1.1%. The sample consisted of peripheral blood, taken 28 days after the second AZD1222 dose. These receptors were collected from an adult who received the AZD1222 COVID-19 vaccine.

The rearrangement links TRBV18 to TRBJ2-7; D may match TRBD1 or TRBD2 (5 bases each). Germline lookup yields CDR1 KGHSH and CDR2 LQKENI. The CDR3 covers 14 residues. V was trimmed by 2 bases and J by 3 bases, leaving 11 bases between them. The CDR3 DNA follows: TGTGCCAGCTCACCAACAAGGGACGGCTACGAGCAGTACTTC. It codes for CASSPTRDGYEQYF.

The CDR3 loop is CASTPGGTTSTDTQYF. CDR3 nucleotide sequence: TGTGCCAGCACCCCCGGCGGGACTACTAGCACAGATACGCAGTATTTT. This sequence joins TRBV6-2 or TRBV6-3 and TRBJ2-3; 7 bases agree with TRBD2. Germline values: CDR1 MNHEY, CDR2 SVGEGT. This CDR3 has 16 amino acids. Trimming at V came to 7 bases and at J to 0 bases, leaving 10 bases not matched to a gene.

The rearrangement uses TRBV4-1 and TRBJ1-1, with 9 nucleotides matching TRBD1. The length of the CDR3 is 14 residues. Per germline, CDR1 MGHRA and CDR2 YSYEKL. V dropped 6 bases and J dropped 2; count of bases not matched to a gene: 4. This chain's CDR3 is CASRVGQGNTEAFF. DNA of the CDR3: TGCGCCAGCAGGGTGGGACAGGGTAACACTGAAGCTTTCTTT.

The chain has TRBV6-6 and TRBJ1-6; D not certain. Germline values: CDR1 MNHNY, CDR2 SVGAGI (reference sequence). CDR3 length: 15 residues. V shed 4 bases and J shed 9 bases, with 16 bases lying between them. The CDR3 nucleotides are TGTGCCAGCAGTTCCCCAAGGGATACTAGTTCACCCCTCCACTTT. It specifies CASSSPRDTSSPLHF.

This chain uses TRBV11-2 with TRBJ1-4, with 7 bases aligning to TRBD1. The CDR3 has 16 amino acids. V was clipped by 2 bases and J by 5 bases; unmatched bases: 8. Germline assignment: CDR1 SGHAT and CDR2 FQNNGV. In nucleotides, the CDR3 is TGTGCCAGCAGCTTAATGGGGACAGTCTTGAATGAAAAACTGTTTTTT. This translates into CASSLMGTVLNEKLFF.

The genes are TRBV6-6 and TRBJ2-7; 8 bases are shared with TRBD1. CDR3 size: 14 residues. Looked up from germline, CDR1 is MNHNY and CDR2 is SVGAGI (reference sequence). V shed 4 bases and J 2 bases; nucleotides not matched to a gene: 4. CDR3 sequence (DNA): TGTGCCAGCAGTTTAGGACAGGGCGCCTACGAGCAGTACTTC. Protein sequence: CASSLGQGAYEQYF.